The clone carrying this T cell receptor beta chain was recorded many times. These data come from a study of early T cells in non-severe SARS-CoV-2 infection. In TCRdb, the 5' RACE reads were re-called with MiXCR into one record per CDR3 protein. Of about 110,000 distinct CDR3 sequences in the sample, over 8.5% are singletons; the top ten hold approximately 6.9%. Germline-derived CDR1 and CDR2 are SGHNT and YYREEE (reference sequence). This CDR3 has 15 amino acids. The V gene end was trimmed by 2 bases and the J gene end by 4 bases; junction bases not matched to a gene: 7. The V call is TRBV5-4, the J call TRBJ2-7; 9 bases map to TRBD2. Sequencing input: whole blood. The sequence derives from an adult who was a healthcare worker with PCR-confirmed SARS-CoV-2 infection or an uninfected control (not recorded which). The CDR3 DNA follows: TGTGCCAGCAGCTTTTATAGCGGGAGATCGTACGAGCAGTACTTC. This gives the protein CASSFYSGRSYEQYF.